Shown below are 19 T cell receptor beta chains from a single sample sequenced in a study of blood T cell repertoires in COVID-19. The assay was immunoSEQ multiplex PCR, and TCRdb's table has in-frame clones only and misses some. The sample has 150,000 or so clones; roughly 78% are singletons. Sample: peripheral blood. These receptor sequences come from an elderly man with acute or convalescent COVID-19.

The chain recombines TRBV6-1 with TRBJ1-2; 8 nucleotides line up with TRBD1. The CDR3 runs 14 residues. Germline V lookup: CDR1 MNHNS, CDR2 SASEGT. With V trimmed by 0 bases and J by 7 bases, 4 bases remained unmatched. The CDR3 bases are TGTGCCAGCAGTGAAGCCGGGACAGGCTCTGGCTACACCTTC. Its protein is CASSEAGTGSGYTF.

This chain connects TRBV3-1 (or the pseudogene TRBV3-2) to TRBJ2-3; 8 bases are a match to TRBD1. Germline lookup yields CDR1 LGHDT and CDR2 YNNKEL (reference sequence). The trim removed 4 bases at V and 4 bases at J, leaving 10 bases unmatched. The CDR3 has 16 amino acids. Here the CDR3 reads CASSPRPAGGADTQYF. The CDR3 DNA sequence: TGTGCCAGCAGCCCCCGCCCGGCAGGGGGCGCAGATACGCAGTATTTT.

The chain combines TRBV5-1 with TRBJ2-7; a weak D match, TRBD1 (6 bases). Germline V gene sequence: CDR1 SGHRS, CDR2 YFSETQ. Deletions cut 2 bases from V and 7 bases from J, with 16 bases between. The CDR3 loop spans 14 amino acids. In nucleotides, the CDR3 is TGCGCCAGCAGCTTCGGACAGCAAGGGGGTGAGCAGTACTTC. This translates into CASSFGQQGGEQYF.

The chain carries TRBV12-5 and TRBJ1-2, with D tentatively TRBD1 (5 bases). Germline CDR1 is LGHNT and CDR2 is FRNRAP. The CDR3 length is 14 residues. Trimming removed 2 bases from V and 3 bases from J, with 10 bases in between. The CDR3 region has the DNA TGTGCTAGTGGTTTGCCTCGGGGGTACTATGGCTACACCTTC. Translation gives CASGLPRGYYGYTF.

V usage is TRBV2 and J usage is TRBJ2-3; D is unresolved. Germline V gene data show CDR1 as SNHLY and CDR2 as FYNNEI. Between the trimmed V and J ends, which lost 8 bases and 3 bases, there was a span of 15 bases. The CDR3 contains 14 residues. For the CDR3, the DNA is TGTGCCAGCTGTGGCCTGGCTTGGACAGATACGCAGTATTTT. Its translation: CASCGLAWTDTQYF.

The chain has TRBV11-3 and TRBJ2-1; D ambiguous. This CDR3 has 11 amino acids. Trimming removed 5 bases from V and 6 bases from J, with 5 bases in between. Germline V gene data show CDR1 as SGHNT and CDR2 as YENEEA. Here the CDR3 reads CASSKSNEQFF. CDR3 sequence (DNA): TGTGCCAGCAGCAAGAGCAATGAGCAGTTCTTC.

The chain recombines TRBV30 with TRBJ1-2, with unresolved D. V was pared by 0 bases and J by 8 bases, with 7 bases between. Germline CDR1 GTSNPN, CDR2 SVGIG (reference sequence). This CDR3 region has 11 residues. The CDR3 sequence: CAWSVPRGYTF. CDR3 DNA: TGTGCCTGGAGTGTACCTCGGGGCTACACCTTC.

This chain links TRBV10-3 with TRBJ1-2, with a weak D call TRBD1 (5 bases). The germline CDR1 and CDR2 sequences are ENHRY and SYGVKD. V was pared by 2 bases and J by 1 base, with 11 bases between. The CDR3 spans 15 residues. The CDR3 DNA reads TGTGCCATCAGTGAGGGGCCAGGGATTAACTATGGCTACACCTTC. Its translation: CAISEGPGINYGYTF.

This chain connects TRBV9 to TRBJ2-3, with TRBD2 matching over 9 bases. V lost 3 bases, J lost 3 bases, and 5 bases stayed unmatched. The germline CDR1 and CDR2 sequences are SGDLS and YYNGEE. CDR3 length: 15 residues. CDR3 nucleotides: TGTGCCAGCAGCGAACTAGCGGGTAAGACAGATACGCAGTATTTT. Amino acids: CASSELAGKTDTQYF. Variable domain in full (rest from reference TRBV9 and TRBJ2-3): DSGVTQTPKHLITATGQRVTLRCSPRSGDLSVYWYQQSLDQGLQFLIQYYNGEERAKGNILERFSAQQFPDLHSELNLSSLELGDSALYFCASSELAGKTDTQYFGPGTRLTVL.

The chain carries TRBV19 and TRBJ2-7; 7 bases line up with TRBD1. Germline V gene sequence: CDR1 LNHDA, CDR2 SQIVND (reference sequence). Trimming at V came to 5 bases and at J to 9 bases, leaving 7 bases not matched to a gene. This CDR3 spans 12 amino acids. CDR3 loop: CASSRDRVVQYF. CDR3 sequence (DNA): TGTGCCAGTAGTCGCGACAGGGTGGTGCAGTACTTC.

This rearrangement joins TRBV30 to TRBJ2-7; D may be TRBD1 (5 bases). Germline CDR1 is GTSNPN and CDR2 is SVGIG (reference sequence). This CDR3 is 15 amino acids long. V was cut by 0 bases and J by 2 bases, with 14 bases left in between. CDR3 coding DNA: TGTGCCTGGAGTGTCGGACATTACTGGGCCTACGAGCAGTACTTC. Its protein product is CAWSVGHYWAYEQYF.

This clone was found a few times. The chain uses TRBV6-1 and TRBJ1-1; D is undetermined. The CDR3 consists of 17 residues. CDR1 is MNHNS and CDR2 is SASEGT in the germline V gene. Trimming took off 2 bases at V and 1 base at J, with 17 bases between the two ends. CDR3 loop: CASSEWSRLGPNTEAFF. CDR3 in DNA: TGTGCCAGCAGTGAATGGAGTAGACTTGGCCCGAACACTGAAGCTTTCTTT.

Here the CDR3 reads CAISELGGVGTEAFF. The CDR3 nucleotides read TGTGCCATCAGTGAGTTAGGCGGGGTGGGCACTGAAGCTTTCTTT. The rearrangement uses TRBV10-3 and TRBJ1-1; D unclear. Trimming removed 1 base from V and 4 bases from J, with 13 bases in between. The germline V gene has CDR1 ENHRY and CDR2 SYGVKD. The CDR3 has 15 amino acids.

This clone was seen a single time. V usage is TRBV29-1 and J usage is TRBJ1-4; 7 bases are shared with TRBD1. From germline, CDR1 is SQVTM and CDR2 ANQGSEA. The CDR3 extends over 13 amino acids. V was clipped by 8 bases and J by 1 base; unmatched bases: 4. CDR3 protein: CSIYRGTNEKLFF. In nucleotides, the CDR3 is TGCAGCATTTACAGGGGAACTAATGAAAAACTGTTTTTT.

This clone was detected a few times. The chain is built from TRBV7-9 and TRBJ1-2; no reliable D call. With 5 bases removed from V and 8 bases from J, the gap between germline ends came to 15 bases. Germline CDR1 is SEHNR and CDR2 is FQNEAQ (reference sequence). This CDR3 comprises 13 residues. The CDR3 spells CASSPQAREGYTF. CDR3 bases: TGTGCCAGCAGCCCCCAGGCGCGGGAGGGCTACACCTTC.

The chain recombines TRBV6-1 with TRBJ1-3; D ambiguous. V was pared by 1 base and J by 4 bases, with 11 bases between. Germline CDR1 MNHNS, CDR2 SASEGT. The CDR3 contains 15 residues. This CDR3 is CASSEVRGSGNTIYF. The CDR3 coding sequence is TGTGCCAGCAGTGAAGTTAGAGGTTCGGGAAACACCATATATTTT.

The gene calls are TRBV20-1 and TRBJ2-3; 8 nucleotides match TRBD2. V gave up 3 bases and J gave up 2 bases; unmatched junction bases: 10. The CDR3 totals 16 residues. Germline V lookup: CDR1 DFQATT, CDR2 SNEGSKA (reference sequence). The CDR3 region has the DNA TGCAGTGCTAGTGCTCGGAGCGGGGGAAACACAGATACGCAGTATTTT. Its protein product is CSASARSGGNTDTQYF.

This chain's CDR3 is CAITPGTTNNEQFF. The CDR3 DNA reads as TGTGCCATCACCCCCGGGACTACCAACAATGAGCAGTTCTTC. This sequence joins TRBV10-3 and TRBJ2-1; 7 nucleotides match TRBD2. The V segment lost 7 bases and the J segment 5 bases; nucleotides outside the gene matches: 8. Germline V gene sequence: CDR1 ENHRY, CDR2 SYGVKD. The CDR3 totals 14 residues.

A single count supports this clone. CDR3 region: CASSLDFSWGRPSTNEKLFF. For the CDR3, the DNA is TGTGCCAGCAGCTTAGATTTTAGTTGGGGCAGGCCCTCAACTAATGAAAAACTGTTTTTT. The chain is built from TRBV11-3 and TRBJ1-4; TRBD1 is a possible D gene (5 bases). CDR1 is SGHNT, CDR2 YENEEA, per germline. The ends were cut back, 0 bases at V and 0 bases at J, with 20 bases in the middle. The CDR3 has 20 residues.